This T cell receptor (beta chain) derives from a study of blood T cells in healthy people across ages. Through a sample-barcoded 5' primer and a J-beta primer mix, a second PCR was run for roughly 6 to 11 cycles. One entry per CDR3 protein, called by TCRdb with MiXCR from the 5' RACE reads. The data hold hundreds of thousands of distinct CDR3 sequences, with over 40% observed a single time. The CDR3 is 16 amino acids. V was cut by 2 bases and J by 1 base, with 12 bases left in between. Germline V gene sequence: CDR1 SNHLY, CDR2 FYNNEI. V usage is TRBV2 and J usage is TRBJ1-5, with D tentatively TRBD1 (5 bases). The sequence came from a woman aged 80 or over in good health. Source material: blood. CDR3 sequence reads: CASSEPRDDSNQPQHF. DNA of the CDR3: TGTGCCAGCAGTGAACCCAGGGATGACAGCAATCAGCCCCAGCATTTT.